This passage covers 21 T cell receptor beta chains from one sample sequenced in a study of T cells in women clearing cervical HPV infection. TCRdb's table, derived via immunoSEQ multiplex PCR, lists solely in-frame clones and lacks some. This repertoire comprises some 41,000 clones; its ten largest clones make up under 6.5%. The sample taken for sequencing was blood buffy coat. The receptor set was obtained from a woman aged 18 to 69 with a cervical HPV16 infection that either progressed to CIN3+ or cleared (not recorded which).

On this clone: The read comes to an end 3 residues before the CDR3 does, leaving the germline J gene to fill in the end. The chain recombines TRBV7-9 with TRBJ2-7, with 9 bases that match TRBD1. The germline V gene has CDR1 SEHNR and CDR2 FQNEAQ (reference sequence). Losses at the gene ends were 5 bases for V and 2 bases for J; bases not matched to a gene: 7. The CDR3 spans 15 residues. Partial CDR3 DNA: TGTGCCAGCAGCCCGGGACAGGGTCTAGCCTACGAG. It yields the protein CASSPGQGLAYE. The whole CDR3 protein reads CASSPGQGLAYEQYF.

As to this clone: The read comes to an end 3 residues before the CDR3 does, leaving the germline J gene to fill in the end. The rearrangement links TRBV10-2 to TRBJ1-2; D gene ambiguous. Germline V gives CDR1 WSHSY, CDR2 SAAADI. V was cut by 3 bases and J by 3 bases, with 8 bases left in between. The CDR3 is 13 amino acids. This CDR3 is CASSDELYYGYTF. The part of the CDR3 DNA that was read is TGCGCCAGCAGTGATGAGCTTTACTATGGC.

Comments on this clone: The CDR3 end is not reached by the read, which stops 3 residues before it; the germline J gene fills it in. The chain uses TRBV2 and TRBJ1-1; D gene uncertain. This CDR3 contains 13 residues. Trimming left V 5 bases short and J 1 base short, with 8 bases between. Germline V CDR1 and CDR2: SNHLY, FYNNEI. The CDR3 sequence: CASSPTRNTEAFF. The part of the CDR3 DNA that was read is TGTGCCAGCAGTCCAACACGGAACACTGAA.

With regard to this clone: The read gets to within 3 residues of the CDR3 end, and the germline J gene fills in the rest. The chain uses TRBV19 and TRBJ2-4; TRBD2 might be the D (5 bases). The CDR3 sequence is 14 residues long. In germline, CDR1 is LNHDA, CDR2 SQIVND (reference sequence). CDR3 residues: CASSIVGLDYGQYF. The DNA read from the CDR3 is TGTGCCAGTAGTATAGTGGGCCTCGACTATGGT.

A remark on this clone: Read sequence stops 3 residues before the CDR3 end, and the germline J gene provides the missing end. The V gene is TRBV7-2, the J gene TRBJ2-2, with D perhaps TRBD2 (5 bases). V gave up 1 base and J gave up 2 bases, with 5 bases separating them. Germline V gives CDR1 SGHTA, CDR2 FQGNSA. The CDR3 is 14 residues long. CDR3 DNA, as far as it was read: TGTGCCAGCAGCTTAGGGACTAACACCGGGGAG. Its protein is CASSLGTNTGE. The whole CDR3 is CASSLGTNTGELFF.

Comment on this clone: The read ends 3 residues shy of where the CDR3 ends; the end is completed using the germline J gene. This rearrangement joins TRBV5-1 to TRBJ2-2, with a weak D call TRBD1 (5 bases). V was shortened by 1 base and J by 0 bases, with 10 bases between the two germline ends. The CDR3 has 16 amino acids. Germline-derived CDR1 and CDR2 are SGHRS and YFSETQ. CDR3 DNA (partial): TGCGCCAGCAGCTTGAGGGGTCCTCCGAACACCGGGGAG. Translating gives CASSLRGPPNTGE. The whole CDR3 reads CASSLRGPPNTGELFF.

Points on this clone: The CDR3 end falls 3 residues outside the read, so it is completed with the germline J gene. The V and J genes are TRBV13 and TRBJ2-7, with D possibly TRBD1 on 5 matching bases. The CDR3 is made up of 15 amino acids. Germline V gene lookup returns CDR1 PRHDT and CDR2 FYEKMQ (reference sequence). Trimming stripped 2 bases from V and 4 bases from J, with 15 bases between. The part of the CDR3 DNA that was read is TGTGCCAGCAGCTTATCCCGGACACTCGAATACGAG. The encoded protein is CASSLSRTLEYE. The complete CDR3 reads CASSLSRTLEYEQYF. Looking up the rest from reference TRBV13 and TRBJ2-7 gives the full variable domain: AAGVIQSPRHLIKEKRETATLKCYPIPRHDTVYWYQQGPGQDPQFLISFYEKMQSDKGSIPDRFSAQQFSDYHSELNMSSLELGDSALYFCASSLSRTLEYEQYFGPGTRLTVT.

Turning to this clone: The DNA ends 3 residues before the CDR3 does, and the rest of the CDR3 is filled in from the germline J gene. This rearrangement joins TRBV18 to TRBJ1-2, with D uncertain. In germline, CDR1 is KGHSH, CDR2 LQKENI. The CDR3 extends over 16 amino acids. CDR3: CASSPTSVPSTDTYTF. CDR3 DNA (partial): TGTGCCAGCTCACCGACTAGCGTCCCTAGCACAGATACC.

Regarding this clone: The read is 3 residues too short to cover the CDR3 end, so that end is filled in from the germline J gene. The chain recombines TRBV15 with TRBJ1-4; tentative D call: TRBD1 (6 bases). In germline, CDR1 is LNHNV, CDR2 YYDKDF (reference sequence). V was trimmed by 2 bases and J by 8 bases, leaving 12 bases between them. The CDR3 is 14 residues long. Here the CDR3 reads CATSRSGTLEKLFF. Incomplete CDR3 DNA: TGTGCCACCAGCAGATCCGGGACATTAGAAAAA.

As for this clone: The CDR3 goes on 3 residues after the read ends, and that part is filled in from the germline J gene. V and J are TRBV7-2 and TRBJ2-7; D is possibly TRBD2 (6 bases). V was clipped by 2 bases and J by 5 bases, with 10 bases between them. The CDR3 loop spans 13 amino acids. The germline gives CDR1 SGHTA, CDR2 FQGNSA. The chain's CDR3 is CASSLWTMDEQYF. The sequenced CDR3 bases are TGTGCCAGCAGCTTATGGACTATGGACGAG.

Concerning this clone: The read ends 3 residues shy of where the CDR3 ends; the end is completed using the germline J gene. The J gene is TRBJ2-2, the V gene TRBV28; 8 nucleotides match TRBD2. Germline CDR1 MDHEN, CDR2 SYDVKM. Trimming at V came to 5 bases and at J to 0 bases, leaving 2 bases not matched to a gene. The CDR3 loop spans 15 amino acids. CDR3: CASSGTRANTGELFF. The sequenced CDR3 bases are TGTGCCAGCAGTGGGACTAGGGCGAACACCGGGGAG.

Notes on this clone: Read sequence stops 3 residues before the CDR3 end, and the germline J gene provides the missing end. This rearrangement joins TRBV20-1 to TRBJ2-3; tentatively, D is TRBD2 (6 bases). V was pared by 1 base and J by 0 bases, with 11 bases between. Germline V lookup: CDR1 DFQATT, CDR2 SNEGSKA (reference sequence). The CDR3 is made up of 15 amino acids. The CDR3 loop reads CSARAGGYSTDTQYF. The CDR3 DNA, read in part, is TGCAGTGCTAGAGCCGGAGGGTATAGCACAGATACG.

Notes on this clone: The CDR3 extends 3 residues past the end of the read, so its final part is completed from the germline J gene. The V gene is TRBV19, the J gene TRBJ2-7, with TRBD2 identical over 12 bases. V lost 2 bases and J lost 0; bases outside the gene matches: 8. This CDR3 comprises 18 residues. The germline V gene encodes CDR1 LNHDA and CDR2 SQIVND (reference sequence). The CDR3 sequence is CASSITSGRFLNSYEQYF. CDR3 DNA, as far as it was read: TGTGCCAGTAGTATAACTAGCGGGAGGTTCCTCAACTCCTACGAG.

The CDR3 DNA, read in part, is TGTGCCAGCCTATTTAGCGGGGGGGGCGGGACC. This sequence encodes CASLFSGGGGT. Given in full, the CDR3 is CASLFSGGGGTQYF. V gene TRBV6-2 or TRBV6-3 combines with J gene TRBJ2-5, with 11 nucleotides matching TRBD2. The read comes to an end 3 residues before the CDR3 does, leaving the germline J gene to fill in the end. CDR1 MNHEY and CDR2 SVGEGT come from the germline V gene. This CDR3 comprises 14 residues. With 8 bases clipped from V and 7 bases from J, the junction kept 9 bases outside the gene matches.

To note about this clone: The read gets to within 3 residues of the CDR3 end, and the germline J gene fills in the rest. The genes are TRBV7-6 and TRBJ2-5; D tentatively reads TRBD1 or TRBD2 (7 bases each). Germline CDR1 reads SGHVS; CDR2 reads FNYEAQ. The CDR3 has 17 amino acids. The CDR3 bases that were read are TGTGCCAGCAGCTTACCCAGCGGGACCCGGGGGACAGATACC. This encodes CASSLPSGTRGTDT. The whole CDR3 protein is CASSLPSGTRGTDTQYF. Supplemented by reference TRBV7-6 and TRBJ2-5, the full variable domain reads GAGVSQSPRYKVTKRGQDVALRCDPISGHVSLYWYRQALGQGPEFLTYFNYEAQQDKSGLPNDRFSAERPEGSISTLTIQRTEQRDSAMYRCASSLPSGTRGTDTQYFGPGTRLLVL.

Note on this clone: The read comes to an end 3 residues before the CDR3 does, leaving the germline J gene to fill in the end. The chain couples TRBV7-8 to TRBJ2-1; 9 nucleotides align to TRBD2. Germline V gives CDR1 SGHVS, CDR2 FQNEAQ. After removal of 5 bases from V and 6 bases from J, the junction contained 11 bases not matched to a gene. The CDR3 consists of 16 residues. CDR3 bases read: TGTGCCAGCAGCCCCTTTCCTGGCGGGAGGGCCAATGAG. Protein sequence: CASSPFPGGRANE. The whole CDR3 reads CASSPFPGGRANEQFF.

CDR3 bases read: TGTGCCAGCAGTCCGGCGGGAGTTGGTACCGGGGAG. Translation gives CASSPAGVGTGE. The CDR3 in full is CASSPAGVGTGELFF. J is TRBJ2-2 and V is TRBV6-2 or TRBV6-3; 7 bases match TRBD2. The CDR3 extends 3 residues past the end of the read, so its final part is completed from the germline J gene. Germline V gene lookup returns CDR1 MNHEY and CDR2 SVGEGT. Losses at the gene ends were 5 bases for V and 5 bases for J; bases not matched to a gene: 8. This CDR3 is 15 amino acids long.

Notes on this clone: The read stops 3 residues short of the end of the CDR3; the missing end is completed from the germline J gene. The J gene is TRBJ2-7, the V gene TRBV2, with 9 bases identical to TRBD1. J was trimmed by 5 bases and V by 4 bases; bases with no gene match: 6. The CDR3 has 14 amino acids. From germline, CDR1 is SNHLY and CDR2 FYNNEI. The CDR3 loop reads CASSVGTGTHEQYF. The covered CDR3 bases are TGTGCCAGCAGTGTGGGGACAGGGACCCACGAG.

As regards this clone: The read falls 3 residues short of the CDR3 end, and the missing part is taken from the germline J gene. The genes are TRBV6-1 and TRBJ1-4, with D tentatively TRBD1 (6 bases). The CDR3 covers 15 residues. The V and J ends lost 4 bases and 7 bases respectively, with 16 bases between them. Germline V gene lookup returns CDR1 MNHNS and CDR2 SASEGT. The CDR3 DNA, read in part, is TGTGCCAGCAGTGTCATGGGGGGGGCCCGTGAAAAA. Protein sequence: CASSVMGGAREK. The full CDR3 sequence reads CASSVMGGAREKLFF.

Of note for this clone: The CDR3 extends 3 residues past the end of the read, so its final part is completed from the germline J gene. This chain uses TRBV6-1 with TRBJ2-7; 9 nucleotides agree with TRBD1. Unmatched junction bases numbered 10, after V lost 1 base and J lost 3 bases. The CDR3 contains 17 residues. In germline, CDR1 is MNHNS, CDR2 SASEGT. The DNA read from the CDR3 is TGTGCCAGCAGTGAAGGGGGACAGGGAACGAGAAACTACGAG. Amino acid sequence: CASSEGGQGTRNYE. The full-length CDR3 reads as CASSEGGQGTRNYEQYF.

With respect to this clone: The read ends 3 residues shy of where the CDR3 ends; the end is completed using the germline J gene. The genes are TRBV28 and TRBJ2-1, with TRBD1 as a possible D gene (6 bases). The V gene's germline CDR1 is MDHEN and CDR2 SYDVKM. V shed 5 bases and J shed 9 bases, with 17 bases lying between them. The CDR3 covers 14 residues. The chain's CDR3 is CASSPPGTSFEQFF. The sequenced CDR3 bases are TGTGCCAGCAGTCCTCCTGGGACAAGTTTTGAG.